This T cell receptor beta chain was captured by sequencing in a study of blood T cell repertoires in COVID-19. About the research overall: Researchers got acute and convalescent COVID-19 samples from the United States, Italy and Spain. The cDNA or gDNA used as material had been derived from T cells, B-cell-depleted T cells, or PBMCs.

CDR1 and CDR2 (germline): MDHEN, SYDVKM. The CDR3 consists of 16 residues. The junction had 8 bases not matched to a gene; V was cut back by 5 bases and J by 2 bases. Authors' processing steps: Researchers report that nucleated cell counts were estimated from reference gene primer amplification. Libraries were prepared by immunoSEQ multiplex PCR; TCRdb keeps only in-frame clonotypes and omits some of them. The V and J calls and clone size were taken over from that table, and D and trimming were inferred from the DNA. Among some 170,000 clones, about 76% were seen once, and the ten largest hold approximately 8.6%.

Material: peripheral blood. This chain joins TRBV28 and TRBJ1-4, with 7 bases that match TRBD1. The receptor was derived from a woman in her 50s with active or convalescent COVID-19. The CDR3 DNA sequence: TGTGCCAGCAGTCCGCCTGGGACAGCGACTAATGAAAAACTGTTTTTT. Translating it yields CASSPPGTATNEKLFF. Full variable domain (rest looked up from reference TRBV28 and TRBJ1-4): DVKVTQSSRYLVKRTGEKVFLECVQDMDHENMFWYRQDPGLGLRLIYFSYDVKMKEKGDIPEGYSVSREKKERFSLILESASTNQTSMYLCASSPPGTATNEKLFFGSGTQLSVL.